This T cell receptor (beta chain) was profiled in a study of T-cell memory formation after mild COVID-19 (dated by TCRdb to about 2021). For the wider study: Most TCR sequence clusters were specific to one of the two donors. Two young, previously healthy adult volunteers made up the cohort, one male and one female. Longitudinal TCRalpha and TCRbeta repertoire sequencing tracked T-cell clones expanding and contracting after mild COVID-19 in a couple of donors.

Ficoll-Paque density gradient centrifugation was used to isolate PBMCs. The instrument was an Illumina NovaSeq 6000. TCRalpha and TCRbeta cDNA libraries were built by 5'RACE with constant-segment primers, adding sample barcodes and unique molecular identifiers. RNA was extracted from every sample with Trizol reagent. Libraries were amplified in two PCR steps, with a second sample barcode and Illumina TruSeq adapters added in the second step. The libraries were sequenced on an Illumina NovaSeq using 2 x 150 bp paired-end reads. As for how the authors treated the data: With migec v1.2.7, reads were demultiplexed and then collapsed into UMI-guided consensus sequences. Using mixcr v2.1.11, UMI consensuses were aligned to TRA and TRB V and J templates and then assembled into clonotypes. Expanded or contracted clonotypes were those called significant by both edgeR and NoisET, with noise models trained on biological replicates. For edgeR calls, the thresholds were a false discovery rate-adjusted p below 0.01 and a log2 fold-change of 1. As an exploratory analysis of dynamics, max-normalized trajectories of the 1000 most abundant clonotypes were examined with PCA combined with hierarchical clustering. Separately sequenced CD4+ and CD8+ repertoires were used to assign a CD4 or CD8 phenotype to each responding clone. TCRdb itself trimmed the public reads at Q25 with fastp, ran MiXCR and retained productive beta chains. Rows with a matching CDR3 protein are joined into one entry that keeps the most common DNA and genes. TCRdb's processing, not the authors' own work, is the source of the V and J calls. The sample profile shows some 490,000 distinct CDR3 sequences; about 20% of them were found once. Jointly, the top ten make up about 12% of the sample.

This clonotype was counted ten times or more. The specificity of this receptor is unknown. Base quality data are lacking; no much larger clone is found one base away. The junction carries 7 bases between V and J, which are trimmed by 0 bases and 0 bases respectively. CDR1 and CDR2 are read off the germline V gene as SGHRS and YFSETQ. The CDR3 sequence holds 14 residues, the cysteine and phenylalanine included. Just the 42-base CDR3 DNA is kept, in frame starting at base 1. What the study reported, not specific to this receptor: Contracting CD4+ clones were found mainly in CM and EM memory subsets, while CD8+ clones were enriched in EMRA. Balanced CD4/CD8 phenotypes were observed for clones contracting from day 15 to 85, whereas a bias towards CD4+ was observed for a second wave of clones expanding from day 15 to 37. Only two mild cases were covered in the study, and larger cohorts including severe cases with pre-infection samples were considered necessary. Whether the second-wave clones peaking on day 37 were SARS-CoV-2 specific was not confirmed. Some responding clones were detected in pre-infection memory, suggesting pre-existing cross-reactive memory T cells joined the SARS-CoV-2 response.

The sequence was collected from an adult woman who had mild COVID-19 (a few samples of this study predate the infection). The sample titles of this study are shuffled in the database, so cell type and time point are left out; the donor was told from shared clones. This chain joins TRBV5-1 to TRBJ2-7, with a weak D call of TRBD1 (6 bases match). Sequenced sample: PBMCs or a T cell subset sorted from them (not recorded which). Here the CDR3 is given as CASSLGQVSYEQYF. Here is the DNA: TGCGCCAGCAGCTTGGGACAGGTCTCCTACGAGCAGTACTTC.